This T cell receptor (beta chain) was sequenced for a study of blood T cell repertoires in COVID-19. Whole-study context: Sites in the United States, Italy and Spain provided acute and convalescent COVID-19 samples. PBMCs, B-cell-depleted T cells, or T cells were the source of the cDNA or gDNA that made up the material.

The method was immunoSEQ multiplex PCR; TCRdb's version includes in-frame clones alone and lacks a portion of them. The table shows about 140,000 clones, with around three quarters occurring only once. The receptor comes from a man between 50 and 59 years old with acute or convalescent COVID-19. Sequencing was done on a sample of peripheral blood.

The CDR3 nucleotides are TGCGCCAGCAGCTTAACAGGGATAGACACTGAAGCTTTCTTT. Encoded protein: CASSLTGIDTEAFF. The genes are TRBV5-1 and TRBJ1-1; D possibly corresponds to TRBD1 (6 bases). Germline values: CDR1 SGHRS, CDR2 YFSETQ. V lost 2 bases, J lost 3 bases, and 11 bases lay in between. This CDR3 is 14 amino acids long. Together with reference TRBV5-1 and TRBJ1-1, the CDR3 gives the full variable domain: KAGVTQTPRYLIKTRGQQVTLSCSPISGHRSVSWYQQTPGQGLQFLFEYFSETQRNKGNFPGRFSGRQFSNSRSEMNVSTLELGDSALYLCASSLTGIDTEAFFGQGTRLTVV.